These 3 T cell receptor beta chains share one sample of origin, sequenced in a study of OX40 agonist ivuxolimab in advanced cancers. The method behind the library was the immunoSEQ multiplex PCR assay. TCRdb holds this immuneACCESS table with in-frame rearrangements only. Some clones are missing; in checked studies, unresolved V genes explain under half, and the rest has no known cause. The sample table contains around 94,000 clones; only one count was recorded for around 90% of them. Together, the top ten hold 3.4% of the sample. Sequenced here: CD4+ or CD8+ T cells sorted from blood, sampled in a trial of the OX40 agonist ivuxolimab. These TCRs come from an adult with an advanced solid tumor such as melanoma, head and neck, liver or kidney cancer.

The chain couples TRBV5-1 to TRBJ1-2; the D gene is possibly TRBD1 (5 bases). Germline V gene sequence: CDR1 SGHRS, CDR2 YFSETQ. V was clipped by 1 base and J by 3 bases, with 13 bases between them. This CDR3 is built from 15 residues. CDR3 coding DNA: TGCGCCAGCAGCTTGAACCCCGGGACGGACTATGGCTACACCTTC. Protein sequence: CASSLNPGTDYGYTF.

The rearrangement uses TRBV19 and TRBJ2-1; D gene uncertain. This CDR3 is built from 11 residues. Between the trimmed V and J ends, which lost 7 bases and 9 bases, there was a span of 10 bases. CDR1 and CDR2 (germline): LNHDA, SQIVND (reference sequence). The CDR3 is CASMVGLEQFF. The CDR3 DNA is TGTGCCAGTATGGTGGGCCTTGAGCAGTTCTTC.

The V and J genes are TRBV6-5 and TRBJ2-3; possible D gene TRBD2, 6 bases. V was cut by 2 bases and J by 0 bases, with 9 bases left in between. The CDR3 sequence is 15 residues long. Germline V CDR1 and CDR2: MNHEY, SVGAGI. The CDR3 DNA is TGTGCCAGCAGTTACGTGGCGGGAAGCACAGATACGCAGTATTTT. It specifies CASSYVAGSTDTQYF.